This entry lists 10 T cell receptor beta chains sequenced from one sample in a study of blood T cell repertoires in COVID-19. Only in-frame clones appear in the TCRdb table, and some are missing; sequencing was by immunoSEQ multiplex PCR. The table lists some 210,000 clones, more than 70% of them singletons, with roughly 4.5% in the top ten. The sequenced sample was PBMCs or T cells enriched from blood (not recorded which). Source of these receptors: a man between 25 and 39 years old with acute COVID-19.

V usage is TRBV28 and J usage is TRBJ1-1; D gene uncertain. V gave up 7 bases and J gave up 1 base, with 4 bases separating them. The CDR3 has 11 amino acids. Germline V CDR1 and CDR2: MDHEN, SYDVKM. The CDR3 nucleotides read TGTGCCAGCACTAAGAACACTGAAGCTTTCTTT. Protein product: CASTKNTEAFF.

This clone appeared once. The gene calls are TRBV27 and TRBJ2-3, with 7 bases that match TRBD2. Germline lookup yields CDR1 MNHEY and CDR2 SMNVEV (reference sequence). This CDR3 has 15 amino acids. With 5 bases clipped from V and 2 bases from J, the junction kept 7 bases outside the gene matches. CDR3 sequence: CASSQGRVHTDTQYF. The DNA for the CDR3 is TGTGCCAGCAGTCAAGGGAGGGTACACACAGATACGCAGTATTTT.

This clone came up a few times. The V call is TRBV19, the J call TRBJ1-6; maybe TRBD1 (5 bases). There are 16 residues in the CDR3. Trimming pared 6 bases from V and 4 bases from J, leaving 16 bases between. Germline values: CDR1 LNHDA, CDR2 SQIVND (reference sequence). This chain's CDR3 is CASRDITGFYNSPLHF. DNA for the CDR3: TGTGCCAGTAGAGACATTACAGGTTTTTATAATTCACCCCTCCACTTT.

The chain links TRBV5-1 to TRBJ2-7; 14 bases agree with TRBD2. CDR3 length equals 16 residues. Germline trimming cut 4 bases from V and 1 base from J; bases unmatched to any gene: 4. Germline V CDR1 and CDR2: SGHRS, YFSETQ. CDR3 region: CASSPGLAGGSYEQYF. In DNA form, the CDR3 reads TGCGCCAGCAGCCCCGGACTAGCGGGGGGTTCCTACGAGCAGTACTTC.

The CDR3 DNA sequence: TGTGCCAGCAGCTCAAGGACAGGCTCCGAGTTATTCTACGAGCAGTACTTC. Translation: CASSSRTGSELFYEQYF. V usage is TRBV5-6 and J usage is TRBJ2-7; 7 bases are a match to TRBD1. Germline loops: CDR1 SGHDT, CDR2 YYEEEE. CDR3 size: 17 residues. Losses at the gene ends were 3 bases for V and 3 bases for J; bases not matched to a gene: 15.

The chain carries TRBV27 and TRBJ1-2; 9 bases align to TRBD1. V trimming: 6 bases; J trimming: 8 bases; junction bases outside the gene matches: 7. The CDR3 runs 13 residues. The germline V gene has CDR1 MNHEY and CDR2 SMNVEV (reference sequence). In nucleotides, the CDR3 is TGTGCCAGCAGCTATGATACAGGGGGCGGCTACACCTTC. Translated, it gives CASSYDTGGGYTF.

V is TRBV6-6 and J is TRBJ2-7, with 8 positions matching TRBD2. CDR3 length equals 14 residues. Germline V gives CDR1 MNHNY, CDR2 SVGAGI (reference sequence). Trimming removed 2 bases from V and 4 bases from J; junction bases left unmatched: 4. CDR3 in DNA: TGTGCCAGCAGTTACCGGGGGGGAGAGTACGAGCAGTACTTC. Translated: CASSYRGGEYEQYF.

The sample holds a few counts of this clone. Other DNA sequences of this sample code for an identical CDR3. The chain employs TRBV9 and TRBJ2-1; 8 bases line up with TRBD2. J was trimmed by 2 bases and V by 0 bases; bases with no gene match: 1. The CDR3 has 15 amino acids. Germline values: CDR1 SGDLS, CDR2 YYNGEE. CDR3 bases: TGTGCCAGCAGCGTAGCGGGGGGGACCTACAATGAGCAGTTCTTC. It yields the protein CASSVAGGTYNEQFF. Supplemented by reference TRBV9 and TRBJ2-1, the full variable domain reads DSGVTQTPKHLITATGQRVTLRCSPRSGDLSVYWYQQSLDQGLQFLIQYYNGEERAKGNILERFSAQQFPDLHSELNLSSLELGDSALYFCASSVAGGTYNEQFFGPGTRLTVL.

The chain is built from TRBV21-1 and TRBJ2-1; whether TRBD2, the table's D call, matches the DNA was not checked. TRBV21-1 corresponds to a pseudogene. The CDR3 contains 16 residues. The CDR3 DNA sequence: TGTGCCAGCAGCAAAGTCGAGGCTAGCGGGGGCAATGAGCAGTTCTTC. It yields the protein CASSKVEASGGNEQFF.

The chain uses TRBV5-6 and TRBJ2-3, with 9 bases aligning to TRBD1. This CDR3 has 15 residues. CDR1 and CDR2 (germline): SGHDT, YYEEEE. Trimming cost V 0 bases and J 4 bases; bases outside gene matches: 3. In DNA, the CDR3 is TGTGCCAGCAGCTTGGGAGGACAGGGGTCAGATACGCAGTATTTT. Translation gives CASSLGGQGSDTQYF. Combining the CDR3 with reference TRBV5-6 and TRBJ2-3 gives the whole variable domain DAGVTQSPTHLIKTRGQQVTLRCSPKSGHDTVSWYQQALGQGPQFIFQYYEEEERQRGNFPDRFSGHQFPNYSSELNVNALLLGDSALYLCASSLGGQGSDTQYFGPGTRLTVL.